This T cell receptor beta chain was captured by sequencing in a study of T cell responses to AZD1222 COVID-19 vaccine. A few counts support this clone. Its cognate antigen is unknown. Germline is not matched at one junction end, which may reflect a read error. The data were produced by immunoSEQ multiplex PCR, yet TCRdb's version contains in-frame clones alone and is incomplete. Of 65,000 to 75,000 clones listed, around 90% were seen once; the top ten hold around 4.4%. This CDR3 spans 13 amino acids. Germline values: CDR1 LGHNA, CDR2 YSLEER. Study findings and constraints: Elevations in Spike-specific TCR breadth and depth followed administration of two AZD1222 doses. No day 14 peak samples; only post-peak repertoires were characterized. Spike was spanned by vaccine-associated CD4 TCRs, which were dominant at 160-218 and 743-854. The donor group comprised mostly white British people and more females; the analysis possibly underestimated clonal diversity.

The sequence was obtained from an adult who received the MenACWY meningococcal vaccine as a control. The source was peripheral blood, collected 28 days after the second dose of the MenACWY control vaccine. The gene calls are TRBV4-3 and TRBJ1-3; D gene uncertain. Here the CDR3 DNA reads TGCGCCAGCAGCCAAGATTTTGGATACACCATATATTTT. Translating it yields CASSQDFGYTIYF.